Sequencing of this TCR beta chain was carried out in a study of CD8+ T cells in alopecia areata. CDR3 length: 15 amino acids. Germline V gene sequence: CDR1 PRHDT, CDR2 FYEKMQ (reference sequence). V was clipped by 5 bases and J by 0 bases; unmatched bases: 4. It was cDNA, reverse transcribed from extracted RNA, that served as the sequencing template. TCRdb keeps only in-frame clones here, not all; method: immunoSEQ multiplex PCR. The sample shows roughly 60,000 clones, 44% of them seen only once. Peripheral blood, together with lesional scalp punch biopsies, was collected from alopecia areata patients.

V and J are TRBV13 and TRBJ2-7; TRBD2 agrees at 10 bases. This clonotype was obtained from a human donor with alopecia areata. The specimen sequenced was NKG2D-low CD8+ T cells sorted from blood. The CDR3 bases are TGTGCCAGCAGCCAAGGACTAGCGGACTCCTACGAGCAGTACTTC. This codes for CASSQGLADSYEQYF. Together with reference TRBV13 and TRBJ2-7, the CDR3 gives the full variable domain: AAGVIQSPRHLIKEKRETATLKCYPIPRHDTVYWYQQGPGQDPQFLISFYEKMQSDKGSIPDRFSAQQFSDYHSELNMSSLELGDSALYFCASSQGLADSYEQYFGPGTRLTVT.